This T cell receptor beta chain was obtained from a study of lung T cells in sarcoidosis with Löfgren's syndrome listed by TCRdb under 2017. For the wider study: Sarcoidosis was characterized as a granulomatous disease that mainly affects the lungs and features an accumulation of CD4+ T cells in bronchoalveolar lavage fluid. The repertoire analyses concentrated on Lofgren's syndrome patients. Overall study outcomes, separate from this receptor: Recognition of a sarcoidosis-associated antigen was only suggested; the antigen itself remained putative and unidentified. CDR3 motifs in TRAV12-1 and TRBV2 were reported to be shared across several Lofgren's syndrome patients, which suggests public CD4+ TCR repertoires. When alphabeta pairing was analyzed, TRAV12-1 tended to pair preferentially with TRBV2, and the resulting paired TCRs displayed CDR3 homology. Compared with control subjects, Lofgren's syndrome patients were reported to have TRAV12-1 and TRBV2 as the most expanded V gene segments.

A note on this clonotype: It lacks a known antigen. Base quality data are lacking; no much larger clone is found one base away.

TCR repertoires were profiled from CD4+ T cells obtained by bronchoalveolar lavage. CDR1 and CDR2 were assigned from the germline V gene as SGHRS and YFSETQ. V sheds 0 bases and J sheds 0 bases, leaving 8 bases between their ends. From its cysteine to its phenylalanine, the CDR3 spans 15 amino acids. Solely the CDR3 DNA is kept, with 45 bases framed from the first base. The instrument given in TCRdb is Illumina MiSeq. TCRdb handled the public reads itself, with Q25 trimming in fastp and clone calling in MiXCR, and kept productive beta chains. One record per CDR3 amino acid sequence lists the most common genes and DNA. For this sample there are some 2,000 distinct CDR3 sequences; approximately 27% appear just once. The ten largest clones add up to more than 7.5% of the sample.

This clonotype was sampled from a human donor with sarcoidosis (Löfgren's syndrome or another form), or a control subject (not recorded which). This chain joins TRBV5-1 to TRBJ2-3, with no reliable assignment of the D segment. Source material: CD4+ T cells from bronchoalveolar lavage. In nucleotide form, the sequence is TGCGCCAGCAGCTTGGACTCGGTGAGCACAGATACGCAGTATTTT. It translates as CASSLDSVSTDTQYF.